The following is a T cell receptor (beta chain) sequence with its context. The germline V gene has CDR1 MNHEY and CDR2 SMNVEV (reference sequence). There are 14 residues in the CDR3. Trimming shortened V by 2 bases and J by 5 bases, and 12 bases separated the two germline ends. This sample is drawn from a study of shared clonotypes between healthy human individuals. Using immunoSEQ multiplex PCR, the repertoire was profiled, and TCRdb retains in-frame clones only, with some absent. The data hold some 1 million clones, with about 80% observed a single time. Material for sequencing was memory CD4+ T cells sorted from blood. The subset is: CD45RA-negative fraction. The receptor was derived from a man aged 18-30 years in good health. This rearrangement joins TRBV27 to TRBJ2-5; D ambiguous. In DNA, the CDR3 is TGTGCCAGCAGTTTAAGGGCTAGAACGGAGACCCAGTACTTC. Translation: CASSLRARTETQYF.